This TCR beta chain originates from a study of shared clonotypes between healthy human individuals (dated by TCRdb to about 2020). Notes on the research overall: The cohort included a few men and a couple of women between 18 and 49 years of age. Per donor, three plates each were used for CD4 naive and CD4 memory, two for CD8 naive, and one for CD8 memory. The study deeply sequenced blood TCR repertoires of five healthy adults to estimate repertoire size and the extent of clonotype sharing between individuals. Different laboratories and diverse techniques were used to prepare libraries and sequence TCR repertoires, to increase sequencing depth and limit assay-specific biases. Between about 0.9 and 9 billion PBMCs per donor were obtained by leukapheresis. Findings and caveats that apply to the study as a whole: Compared with non-shared clonotypes, the clonotypes found in all four sorted-subset donors had higher generation probabilities. Sharing across several donors was observed for around 5% of naive CD4, less than 4% of naive CD8, about 2.3% of memory CD4, and around 0.4% of memory CD8 clonotypes. Sampling was limited to blood, and TCR repertoires in tissue likely differ from TCR repertoires in blood. Naive subsets generally had larger estimated clonotype richness than memory subsets. Pairwise subsampling indicated that sequencing depth was expected to affect the degree of clonotype sharing among donors. Even with the large sequencing depth, rarefaction of the sorted-subset datasets indicated that sequencing was incomplete. The genetic and exposure-history diversity represented was limited by the small number of donors.

The donors were healthy, HIV-negative adults who had no recently reported acute infections or vaccinations. Every donor was a Caucasian adult living in Nashville, Tennessee, USA. CD4+ T cells were enriched by magnetic negative selection; naive cells were then positively selected on CD45RA, and the negative fraction formed the memory subset. Blood was obtained by leukapheresis, after which PBMCs were separated by Ficoll-Histopaque density gradient centrifugation and cryopreserved in liquid nitrogen vapor phase. Analytical flow cytometry was used to check the purity and quantity of each magnetically sorted T cell population. From each sorted fraction, genomic DNA was isolated and quantified by UV absorbance on a Nanodrop 2000c. V ends up 3 bases short and J 1 base short, with an unmatched junction base count of 10. CDR1 WSHSY and CDR2 SAAADI were looked up in the germline V gene. The CDR3, cysteine through phenylalanine, is 18 amino acids long. Of all the DNA, just the CDR3 is kept, 54 bases in frame from base 1.

Comments on this clone: The clone's antigen remains unknown. Base qualities are not at hand, and no much larger clone is one base apart.

Using the deep immunoSEQ assay, TCR CDR3 regions were amplified from genomic DNA by multiplex PCR. Genomic DNA extracted from each cell subset was distributed evenly over all wells of several immunoSEQ 96-well plates, and each plate served as one replicate. For sorted subsets, 200 to 250 ng of genomic DNA, equivalent to 25,000 to 35,000 T cell genomes, went into each replicate PCR. Purified libraries were quantified with a Qubit 3.0 fluorometer, sized on a Bioanalyzer 2100, and re-quantified with the KAPA Library Quantification kit. Every immunoSEQ 96-well plate was sequenced on a dedicated single-read 150-cycle Illumina NextSeq 550 flow cell. For the original study's pipeline: Because the immunoSEQ output included only junctional sequences and no quality scores, the filtering could not be the same as the filtering used for full-length reads. Sequences were annotated with PyIR, a Python wrapper for IgBLAST v1.9, using IMGT germline references to assign V/J genes and CDR3. Reads were removed for weak V/J assignments (E-value above 1e-6), missing CDR3, stop codons, out-of-frame junctions, or ambiguous translated residues. V3J clonotypes were defined by identical inferred V gene, J gene, and CDR3 amino acid sequence. To compute the percentage overlap between repertoires, the number of shared unique clonotypes was divided by the size of the smaller repertoire. RTK rarefaction, the Chao1 estimator, and Recon v2.1 estimates of unobserved clonotypes were used to assess repertoire richness. Generation probabilities were computed with OLGA for all TCRbeta clonotypes obtained by the gDNA method from several donors. In TCRdb, the immuneACCESS table is reduced to in-frame sequences with V and J assigned. These tables do not hold every clone; where another copy was compared, an unresolved V gene accounts for under half, and the others remain unexplained. V, J and clone size are taken as reported in that table, and D and trimming were inferred from the DNA itself. This sample is represented by over a million clones; 65% to 75% of them were singletons. Of the sample, 1.5% is held by the ten largest clones.

The sequenced sample consisted of memory CD4+ T cells sorted from blood. The cell subset or site label, read with the paper, signifies: CD45RA-negative fraction. Here the chain combines TRBV10-2 and TRBJ2-7; the junction holds 12 bases that match TRBD2. This receptor was identified in a man aged 18 to 29 in good health. The CDR3 reads as follows: CASSDSSLAGGFSYEQYF. The bases are TGCGCCAGCAGTGACTCCTCACTAGCGGGAGGTTTTTCCTACGAGCAGTACTTC.